The source of this T cell receptor (beta chain) is a study of OX40 agonist ivuxolimab in advanced cancers. For the study at large: Prior checkpoint blockade (anti-PD-1, anti-PD-L1 or anti-CTLA-4) was permitted; roughly 40% had it. Partial responses were achieved by three patients, of whom one had hepatocellular carcinoma and two had cutaneous melanoma. The study's findings and limits: Doses of 0.1 to 3.0 mg/kg were accompanied by clonal expansion of CD4+ and CD8+ blood T cells by week 6.

As to this clone: The antigen is not known.

Here immunoSEQ multiplex PCR was the method, and the copy in TCRdb shows in-frame clones only, minus some. The table records roughly 58,000 clones, around three quarters of them present only once. This CDR3 is 16 amino acids long. Germline V lookup: CDR1 SGHRS, CDR2 YFSETQ. The V gene lost 0 bases and the J gene lost 2 bases, with 11 bases spanning the gap. The sequence was collected from an adult with an advanced solid tumor such as melanoma, head and neck, liver or kidney cancer. V and J are TRBV5-1 and TRBJ1-4, with TRBD1 as a possible D gene (6 bases). The sample consisted of CD4+ or CD8+ T cells sorted from blood, taken in a trial of the OX40 agonist ivuxolimab. The CDR3 coding sequence is TGCGCCAGCAGCTTGGCTGGGGGCGGCACTAATGAAAAACTGTTTTTT. This codes for CASSLAGGGTNEKLFF.